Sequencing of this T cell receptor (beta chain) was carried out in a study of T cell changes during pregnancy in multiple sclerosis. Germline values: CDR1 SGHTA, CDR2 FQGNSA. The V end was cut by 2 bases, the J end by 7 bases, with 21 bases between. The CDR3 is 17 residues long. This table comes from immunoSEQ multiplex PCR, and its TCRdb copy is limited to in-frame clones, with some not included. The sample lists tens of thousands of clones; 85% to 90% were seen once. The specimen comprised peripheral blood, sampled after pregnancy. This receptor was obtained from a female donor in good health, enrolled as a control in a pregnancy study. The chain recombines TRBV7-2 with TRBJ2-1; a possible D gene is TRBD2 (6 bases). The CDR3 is CASSLKSLAPLGNEQFF. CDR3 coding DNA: TGTGCCAGCAGCTTAAAAAGTCTAGCGCCCCTCGGGAATGAGCAGTTCTTC.